This T cell receptor (beta chain) was sequenced for a study of cytomegalovirus exposure and HLA in healthy donors listed by TCRdb under 2017. Regarding the complete study: According to an earlier analysis of around 600 of the donors, roughly 180 million T cells yielded 117 million unique TCR beta sequences and 276 Gb of sequence data. Roughly 300 gigabases of sequencing data and 91 million or so unique TCR sequences made up an early release that covered 500 to 700 HLA-typed donors. Alongside the repertoire data, information on donor age, sex, ethnicity and CMV serostatus was compiled. A later analysis re-examined previously published TCR beta repertoires from hundreds of donors and added high-resolution HLA genotyping to investigate patterns of TCR occurrence. The aim of the study was to test whether cataloging public T cell receptors could identify signatures of past pathogen exposure. The later analysis used no new phenotypic data to find candidate immune exposures, relying instead on TCR beta sequences and their occurrence across donors. An earlier analysis of approximately 640 of the donors applied high-throughput TCR beta sequencing to assess whether each TCR beta V gene segment acted as functional or pseudogenic. High-throughput TCR immunosequencing, statistical association of individual TCRs with disease status, and machine learning were combined to predict cytomegalovirus infection status. The number of donors typed differed by locus, with 629-630 for A, B, C, DRB1 and DQB1, roughly 520 for DQA1, 600 to 610 for DPA1, and around 450 for DPB1. Both class I and class II loci were covered by HLA typing, at four-digit resolution. Of the approximately 400 genotyped donors, 65% to 90% were placed in the genetic ancestry cluster associated with self-reported Caucasian donors. All discovery cohort repertoires had been generated on a single sequencing platform. Across about 380 genotyped donors of the cohort, an average of about 240,000 unique TCR beta nucleotide sequences per donor were sequenced, and 15% to 20% of those sequences were non-productive. A separate validation cohort of roughly 130 different subjects was used in addition to the 666-subject first cohort. In a later genetic analysis, genome-wide SNP genotypes for about 55% of the 666 donors were used, and that subset was treated as a discovery cohort. The study profiled the T cell repertoires of under 850 subjects by immunosequencing and related them to cytomegalovirus serostatus. Because of strong linkage in the cohort, 4 to 6 DR-DQ haplotypes were treated as single units for association and clustering. What the study reported, not specific to this receptor: Compared with the roughly 700-donor mean, donors in an Asian-associated ancestry cluster had fewer N-insertions in productive TCRs, according to a later genetic analysis. A later analysis found that TCR association rates varied across HLA loci, with DRB1 alleles showing the most associated TCRs and HLA-C alleles the fewest. The presence/absence analyses assumed that sequencing depth was roughly uniform across donors, and that assumption may not be true. Immune exposure information for the cohort was limited to CMV serostatus. A later analysis reported that several top co-occurrence clusters appeared linked to parvovirus B19, influenza, CMV and Epstein-Barr virus. Most CMV-associated TCR beta chains appeared to be HLA-restricted in a later analysis, and the HLA associations seemed to be driven largely by CMV exposure. The authors suggested that the approach could potentially be extended to other disease states and immunological phenotypes. A later genetic analysis associated a missense DCLRE1C variant with V-gene and J-gene trimming of TCR beta chains, and an independent cohort replicated the association. A cluster of highly shared sequence variants was judged likely to represent a technical artifact of the sequencing pipeline. In a later analysis, 15,000 to 20,000 TCR beta sequences were associated with specific HLA alleles at a false discovery rate of 0.05. Assigning TCR associations to individual alleles was difficult when HLA alleles, especially DR and DQ, strongly co-occurred. While some public TCRs were present in many individuals, most TCR sequences turned up only very rarely across donors. Because counts were too low, seventeen rarely observed V segments, including chromosome 9 orphons, were left out of the earlier analysis of about 500 of the donors. A further reported finding was that TCR beta sequences accurately predicted the HLA-A and HLA-B alleles for most subjects in the first cohort. Because HLA typing was unavailable for some donors at each locus, only the typed subset was used in association tests. The classifier was reported to diagnose cytomegalovirus status with high specificity and sensitivity in both the original cohort and the validation cohort. In this cohort, only TCR beta chains were sequenced, and detectable features were limited by the absence of alpha or paired-chain data. Some IMGT-functional V segments, including TRBV6-2 and TRBV6-3, could not be distinguished by the 87-base-pair reads and were therefore excluded. In a later analysis, HLA-associated TCR beta chains were found to be more clonally expanded and to have lower generation probabilities than equally common non-associated chains. Correlated functional status among segregating V segments might reflect linkage disequilibrium, but an unknown experimental factor could not be ruled out. In vitro tests confirmed that a few of the cytomegalovirus-associated TCR beta chains recognize cytomegalovirus antigens. Broadly in line with IMGT annotations, most TCR beta V segments showed up in productive rearrangements about 90% or about 30% of the time in an earlier analysis of approximately 600 of the donors. In the study, around 150 TCR beta chains were listed as associated with cytomegalovirus.

The method was the immunoSEQ multiplex PCR assay. For the multiplex PCR, a mixture combining 60 forward primers for TCR Vbeta segments and 13 reverse primers for TCR Jbeta segments was used. Amplification of the CDR3 region of rearranged TCR beta genes was performed with a multiplex PCR assay on genomic DNA. On the Illumina HiSeq System, the amplified TCR beta libraries were sequenced as 87-base-pair reads. For the original study's pipeline: A later analysis counted some 74 million unique TCR beta chains across the 550 to 750 repertoires, and 9 million to 14 million of these chains were shared by at least two donors. Raw reads were error-corrected and collapsed into unique sequences with a nearest-neighbor algorithm that merged closely related sequences to remove PCR and sequencing errors. To assign V, D and J gene segments, CDR3 sequences were aligned to IMGT reference sequences. For a sequence to be retained, at least a six-nucleotide match to both a V gene segment and a J gene segment was required. Rearrangements were called productive when the CDR3 lacked stop codons and stayed in frame with V and J; all others were non-productive. CDR3 was defined by IMGT convention, running from the second conserved V-encoded cysteine to the conserved J-encoded phenylalanine. Sequences without an unambiguous match to a single V gene segment were excluded from the earlier analysis of several hundred of the donors. In an earlier analysis of 587 of the donors, V segments were called functional above 56.7% productive rearrangements and were called segregating when the between-donor standard deviation exceeded 5%. A statistical classification framework was developed to diagnose cytomegalovirus status using the catalog of TCR beta chain sequences. In a later analysis, TCR nucleotide sequences were compared against IMGT/GENE-DB human TR gene sequences so that V and J genes could be assigned. A later analysis assigned CDR3 sequences and most-parsimonious VDJ recombination scenarios with the TCRdist pipeline. A later analysis defined each TCR beta chain by its CDR3 amino acid sequence plus V-gene family, and excluded reads lacking a unique V-gene family. In a later analysis, several hundred highly shared, low-generation-probability nucleotide sequences were removed to address suspected cross-contamination and a sequencing artifact. In a later analysis, a clonal expansion index for each public chain was calculated from normalized within-repertoire ranks of inferred template counts. A later analysis computed generation probabilities with a VDJ recombination model fitted to out-of-frame rearrangements, and checked the results against IGoR. In a later analysis, hypergeometric tests were used to score TCR-TCR, TCR-HLA and TCR-CMV co-occurrence, with a repertoire-size bias correction applied to TCR pairs. False discovery rates were estimated in a later analysis by permuting HLA or CMV assignments 20 times. In a later analysis, co-occurring TCRs were grouped with DBSCAN, and TCRdist sequence similarity was added when clustering was performed within HLA-allele-positive subsets. Repertoires with fewer than 30,000 or more than 120,000 public chains, plus five repertoires with anomalous nucleotide sharing, were excluded from co-occurrence clustering. TCRdb re-hosts the immuneACCESS table, in-frame sequences only. Its copies lack some clones; in the studies checked, an unresolved V gene accounts for under half of them, and the cause for the rest is not known. V, J and clone size reflect that table, while D and trimming were determined from the DNA. The sample table holds hundreds of thousands of clones, of which approximately 81% were seen once. The top ten constitute 2.9% of the sample.

The cohort comprised some 700 healthy bone marrow donors. All cohort members were sampled while nominally healthy, although unrecorded immune exposures were likely present. The donor tested CMV seronegative and was one of the 352 seronegative cohort members. A peripheral blood sample was provided by each donor, and peripheral blood mononuclear cells were used for TCR beta sequencing. The Qiagen DNeasy Blood Extraction Kit was used to extract genomic DNA from the blood cell samples. The sample holds one count of this clone. What antigen it recognizes has not been identified. The input lacks base qualities; no much larger clone sits a single base away. The germline V gene (reference sequence) specifies MNHEY as CDR1 and SMNVEV as CDR2. Inclusive of the bounding cysteine and phenylalanine, the CDR3 is 14 residues long. Of all the DNA, just the CDR3 is kept, 42 bases in frame from base 1. V and J are truncated by 2 bases and 2 bases respectively, leaving an intervening sequence of 7 bases.

Material: PBMCs. The origin of this receptor is a man aged 25 to 45 in good health and CMV-seronegative. This chain joins TRBV27 to TRBJ1-3; the D gene is possibly TRBD1, with 5 bases matching. The sequence in DNA is TGTGCCAGCAGTTTAAGGGGAACTGGAAACACCATATATTTT. Its amino acids are CASSLRGTGNTIYF.